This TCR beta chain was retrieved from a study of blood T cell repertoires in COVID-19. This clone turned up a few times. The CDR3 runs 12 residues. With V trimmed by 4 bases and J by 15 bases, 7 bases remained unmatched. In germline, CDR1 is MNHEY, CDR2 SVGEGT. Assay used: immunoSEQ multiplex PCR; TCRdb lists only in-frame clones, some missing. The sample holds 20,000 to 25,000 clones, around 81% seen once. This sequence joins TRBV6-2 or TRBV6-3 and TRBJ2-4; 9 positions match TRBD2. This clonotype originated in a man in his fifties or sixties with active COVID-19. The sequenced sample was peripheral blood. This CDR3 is CASSFSGRWGYF. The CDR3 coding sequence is TGTGCCAGCAGTTTTAGCGGGAGATGGGGGTACTTC.